Following are 22 T cell receptor beta chains from one sample sequenced in a study of T-cell reconstitution after alpha-beta-depleted transplantation in children. TCRbeta library construction was performed incorporating unique molecular identifiers. TCRdb ran MiXCR on the PCR reads and lists one entry per CDR3 protein. The sample holds around 530,000 distinct CDR3 sequences, approximately 29% seen once. The source material was PBMCs from the stem cell graft donor, sampled from the stem cell graft. The receptors originated from a human donor who donated a stem cell graft to a child with aplastic anemia.

The rearrangement joins TRBV6-1 to TRBJ2-6, with D possibly being TRBD1 (6 bases). Trimming pared 4 bases from V and 2 bases from J, leaving 12 bases between. The germline V gene has CDR1 MNHNS and CDR2 SASEGT. The CDR3 is 16 residues long. The CDR3 spells CASSVTGRAGANVLTF. The DNA of the CDR3 is TGTGCCAGCAGTGTAACAGGGAGAGCTGGGGCCAACGTCCTGACTTTC.

The count of this clonotype is one. This chain joins TRBV13 and TRBJ2-4; D may be TRBD1 or TRBD2 (6 bases each). Trimming left V 3 bases short and J 7 bases short, with 16 bases between. Germline CDR1 is PRHDT and CDR2 is FYEKMQ (reference sequence). The CDR3 consists of 15 residues. The CDR3 loop reads CASSFYREGGNIQYF. CDR3 DNA sequence: TGTGCCAGCAGCTTCTACAGGGAAGGGGGGAACATTCAGTACTTC.

The chain is built from TRBV6-6 and TRBJ2-3; no reliable D call. From germline, CDR1 is MNHNY and CDR2 SVGAGI (reference sequence). CDR3 length: 13 amino acids. V was clipped by 6 bases and J by 2 bases, with 9 bases between them. The CDR3 loop reads CASRKADTDTQYF. The DNA for the CDR3 is TGTGCCAGCAGGAAAGCAGACACAGATACGCAGTATTTT.

This clonotype was counted only a few times. The V call is TRBV4-3, the J call TRBJ1-4, with 7 bases lining up with TRBD1. The CDR3 consists of 17 residues. J lost 5 bases, V lost 0 bases, and 9 bases had no gene match. Germline-derived CDR1 and CDR2 are LGHNA and YSLEER. The CDR3 protein is CASSQDRGTALNEKLFF. The CDR3 coding sequence is TGCGCCAGCAGCCAAGATAGGGGGACAGCGCTAAATGAAAAACTGTTTTTT.

The chain carries TRBV6-5 and TRBJ2-6, with 9 bases lining up with TRBD1. Germline values: CDR1 MNHEY, CDR2 SVGAGI. The V gene end was trimmed by 4 bases and the J gene end by 3 bases; junction bases not matched to a gene: 10. The CDR3 contains 18 residues. CDR3 region: CASSWGGQGFRGANVLTF. The CDR3 bases are TGTGCCAGCAGTTGGGGGGGACAGGGTTTTCGTGGGGCCAACGTCCTGACTTTC.

At least ten counts were recorded for this clonotype. CDR3 bases: TGTGCCAGCAGCGCCTCCTACGAGCAGTACTTC. Encoded protein: CASSASYEQYF. This chain links TRBV7-8 with TRBJ2-7; unclear D gene. The germline gives CDR1 SGHVS, CDR2 FQNEAQ. V lost 5 bases and J lost 0, with 2 bases in between. The CDR3 spans 11 residues.

This clonotype was counted only a few times. The V gene is TRBV5-1, the J gene TRBJ1-3; TRBD1 might be the D (5 bases). Germline CDR1 is SGHRS and CDR2 is YFSETQ. This CDR3 region has 15 residues. V lost 4 bases to trimming and J lost 0 bases, with 11 bases between them. The CDR3 here is CASSGTGPSGNTIYF. In DNA, the CDR3 is TGCGCCAGCAGCGGGACCGGCCCCTCTGGAAACACCATATATTTT.

This clonotype was observed a handful of times. The chain uses TRBV6-1 and TRBJ2-5; the D call may be TRBD1 or TRBD2 (5 bases each). The CDR3 spans 14 residues. V lost 6 bases, J lost 6 bases, and 17 bases lay in between. The germline V gene encodes CDR1 MNHNS and CDR2 SASEGT. As DNA, the CDR3 is TGTGCCAGCAGACTTGAACCGGGACCTCAGACCCAGTACTTC. This gives the protein CASRLEPGPQTQYF.

V gene TRBV6-2 or TRBV6-3 combines with J gene TRBJ2-7; 10 nucleotides line up with TRBD2. Looked up from germline, CDR1 is MNHEY and CDR2 is SVGEGT. Unmatched junction bases numbered 2, after V lost 0 bases and J lost 3 bases. This CDR3 has 15 amino acids. The CDR3 loop is CASSYSASGSYEQYF. Written as DNA, the CDR3 is TGTGCCAGCAGTTACTCGGCTAGCGGGAGCTACGAGCAGTACTTC.

This clonotype came up once. V gene TRBV18 combines with J gene TRBJ1-1, with a tentative D call TRBD1 (5 bases). Trimming left V 4 bases short and J 0 bases short, with 15 bases between. The CDR3 contains 16 residues. In germline, CDR1 is KGHSH, CDR2 LQKENI. CDR3: CASSRAPTEMNTEAFF. For the CDR3, the DNA is TGTGCCAGCTCACGGGCCCCGACAGAGATGAACACTGAAGCTTTCTTT.

The chain carries TRBV4-3 and TRBJ2-5, with 8 bases that match TRBD1. V gave up 4 bases and J gave up 4 bases; unmatched junction bases: 11. CDR1 LGHNA and CDR2 YSLEER come from the germline V gene. The CDR3 has 16 amino acids. CDR3 sequence reads: CASSRVTGDLGETQYF. The CDR3 region has the DNA TGCGCCAGCAGCCGCGTGACAGGGGATTTAGGAGAGACCCAGTACTTC.

The chain employs TRBV19 and TRBJ2-3; 7 positions match TRBD2. This CDR3 comprises 16 residues. CDR1 is LNHDA and CDR2 is SQIVND in the germline V gene (reference sequence). V gave up 7 bases and J gave up 11 bases; unmatched junction bases: 21. This chain's CDR3 is CASKYLDGEGPAEQYF. The CDR3, as DNA: TGTGCCAGTAAATATTTGGACGGGGAGGGCCCTGCTGAGCAGTATTTT.

The chain links TRBV4-3 to TRBJ2-3; 7 bases are shared with TRBD2. The CDR3 extends over 16 amino acids. Germline assignment: CDR1 LGHNA and CDR2 YSLEER. V trimming: 3 bases; J trimming: 0 bases; junction bases outside the gene matches: 6. CDR3 nucleotide sequence: TGCGCCAGCAGCCAGGAAGCGGGGTTTAGCACAGATACGCAGTATTTT. Amino acids: CASSQEAGFSTDTQYF.

The chain joins TRBV6-5 to TRBJ2-2; D remains ambiguous. CDR3 size: 15 residues. V was trimmed by 2 bases and J by 3 bases, leaving 10 bases between them. The germline CDR1 and CDR2 sequences are MNHEY and SVGAGI. In DNA form, the CDR3 reads TGTGCCAGCAGTTACGTCCAGATACACACCGGGGAGCTGTTTTTT. Translation gives CASSYVQIHTGELFF.

The rearrangement joins TRBV24-1 to TRBJ2-1, with 14 bases identical to TRBD2. The ends lost 3 bases at V and 3 bases at J; junction bases unmatched: 3. Per germline, CDR1 KGHDR and CDR2 SFDVKD. CDR3 length equals 17 residues. CDR3 sequence reads: CATSDPGLAGGYNEQFF. DNA for the CDR3: TGTGCCACCAGTGATCCTGGACTAGCGGGAGGCTACAATGAGCAGTTCTTC.

The genes are TRBV20-1 and TRBJ1-5, with a tentative D call TRBD1 (5 bases). V was clipped by 6 bases and J by 3 bases, with 18 bases between them. This CDR3 has 15 amino acids. Germline loops: CDR1 DFQATT, CDR2 SNEGSKA (reference sequence). CDR3 in DNA: TGCAGTGCCCAAGGGACGCCTAACCTCAATCAGCCCCAGCATTTT. The encoded protein is CSAQGTPNLNQPQHF.

This clonotype was seen once. V usage is TRBV29-1 and J usage is TRBJ1-1; D ambiguous. The CDR3 consists of 11 residues. Germline-derived CDR1 and CDR2 are SQVTM and ANQGSEA. The CDR3 DNA reads TGCAGGGGGTCAGAAGGGACTGAAGCTTTCTTT. Residues: CRGSEGTEAFF. The full variable domain, with the rest looked up from reference TRBV29-1 and TRBJ1-1, is SAVISQKPSRDICQRGTSLTIQCQVDSQVTMMFWYRQQPGQSLTLIATANQGSEATYESGFVIDKFPISRPNLTFSTLTVSNMSPEDSSIYLCRGSEGTEAFFGQGTRLTVV.

The J gene is TRBJ1-5, the V gene TRBV12-3 or TRBV12-4, with D possibly being TRBD1 (6 bases). CDR3 length: 17 amino acids. V shed 4 bases and J shed 0 bases, with 16 bases lying between them. This CDR3 is CASSSTDRYDSNQPQHF. The CDR3 bases are TGTGCCAGCAGTTCCACCGACAGGTACGATAGCAATCAGCCCCAGCATTTT.

The CDR3, as DNA: TGTGCCACCAGCAGAGATACAGGGTTTTTTGACACCGGGGAGCTGTTTTTT. It specifies CATSRDTGFFDTGELFF. The chain links TRBV15 to TRBJ2-2; the D gene is possibly TRBD1 (6 bases). The CDR3 is 17 amino acids. V was cut by 0 bases and J by 3 bases, with 14 bases left in between. Per germline, CDR1 LNHNV and CDR2 YYDKDF (reference sequence). Complete variable domain (other parts from reference TRBV15 and TRBJ2-2): DAMVIQNPRYQVTQFGKPVTLSCSQTLNHNVMYWYQQKSSQAPKLLFHYYDKDFNNEADTPDNFQSRRPNTSFCFLDIRSPGLGDTAMYLCATSRDTGFFDTGELFFGEGSRLTVL.

The gene calls are TRBV12-3 or TRBV12-4 and TRBJ2-3; D is ambiguous. Deletions cut 6 bases from V and 0 bases from J, with 7 bases between. The CDR3 has 13 amino acids. As DNA, the CDR3 is TGTGCCAGCAGACCAAGTAGCACAGATACGCAGTATTTT. This encodes CASRPSSTDTQYF.

The chain employs TRBV7-2 and TRBJ2-7; weak D call: TRBD1 (5 bases). The CDR3 has 14 residues. CDR1 and CDR2 from the germline V gene are SGHTA and FQGNSA. Trimming cost V 1 base and J 5 bases, with 12 bases left between them. CDR3 in DNA: TGTGCCAGCAGCTTAGTTCCAGGGTTAGACGAGCAGTACTTC. Protein: CASSLVPGLDEQYF.

This clonotype appeared a single time. The chain carries TRBV19 and TRBJ1-5, with 7 bases identical to TRBD1. Germline loops: CDR1 LNHDA, CDR2 SQIVND (reference sequence). After removal of 3 bases from V and 6 bases from J, the junction contained 8 bases not matched to a gene. The CDR3 totals 15 residues. The CDR3 nucleotides are TGTGCCAGTAGTATTGGTCAGGGGGTGGCTCAGCCCCAGCATTTT. This encodes CASSIGQGVAQPQHF.